This T cell receptor beta chain was sequenced in a study of T-cell memory formation after mild COVID-19. Points from the study as a whole: There was a balanced CD4/CD8 profile in clones contracting day 15 to 85, and later expanders leaned CD4+. Pre-infection memory contained some responding clones, which suggested that cross-reactive memory had joined.

Trimming left V 3 bases short and J 2 bases short, with 5 bases between. CDR3 length equals 11 residues. Germline CDR1 reads SQVTM; CDR2 reads ANQGSEA. Each CDR3 protein is one row after TCRdb ran MiXCR on the 5' RACE reads. The repertoire holds roughly 580,000 distinct CDR3 sequences, 15% to 20% seen once, with about 11% in the top ten. This clonotype has a count of ten or more. Antigen: not known. The chain links TRBV29-1 to TRBJ2-7; D call uncertain. The source is an adult woman who had mild COVID-19 (a few samples of this study predate the infection). Cell type and time point are not known. Material: PBMCs or a T cell subset sorted from them (not recorded which). For the CDR3, the DNA is TGCAGCGTTGATGACACCTACGAGCAGTACTTC. It is translated as CSVDDTYEQYF.